This TCR beta chain was obtained from a study of T cell changes during pregnancy in multiple sclerosis. Produced via immunoSEQ multiplex PCR; TCRdb's table is partial and in-frame only. The profile shows just under 85,000 clones, about nine tenths of them singletons. The CDR3 length is 16 residues. The junction had 8 bases not matched to a gene; V was cut back by 0 bases and J by 6 bases. Per the germline V gene, CDR1 is LGHNA and CDR2 is YSLEER. The sample here was peripheral blood, taken in the first trimester of pregnancy. This clonotype was obtained from a female donor with multiple sclerosis, enrolled in a pregnancy study. The rearrangement joins TRBV4-3 to TRBJ2-1, with 7 nucleotides matching TRBD1. CDR3 DNA: TGCGCCAGCAGCCAAGATCCGAGGGGGCCTGGCAATGAGCAGTTCTTC. This codes for CASSQDPRGPGNEQFF.